Listed below are T cell receptor beta chains from one sample, sequenced in a study of blood T cells in healthy people across ages. In TCRdb, the 5' RACE reads were re-called with MiXCR into one record per CDR3 protein. The sample lists approximately 810,000 distinct CDR3 sequences, about 37% occurring once. The sample was blood. The receptors here all came from a man younger than 35 in good health. CDR3s include the opening cysteine and the closing phenylalanine or tryptophan. D genes are given only for firm matches. Expanded clones get a size class; other rows say once, few or many, or leave the size out.

>few|-|TRBJ2-3|13|TRBV6-5
CANRVTYPDTQYF
TGTGCCAACAGAGTTACTTATCCAGATACGCAGTATTTT
>few|TRBD1|TRBJ2-3|14|TRBV10-3
CAIRLQGAADTQYF
TGTGCCATCAGGTTACAGGGGGCGGCAGATACGCAGTATTTT
>few|-|TRBJ1-4|14|TRBV12-3/TRBV12-4
CASSFKGANEKLFF
TGTGCCAGCAGTTTCAAAGGGGCTAATGAAAAACTGTTTTTT
>few|-|TRBJ2-5|14|TRBV20-1
CSARDTGSSETQYF
TGCAGTGCTAGAGACACAGGGAGTAGTGAGACCCAGTACTTC
>-|TRBD2|TRBJ2-5|16|TRBV7-9
CASSSWGRGDQETQYF
TGTGCCAGCAGCTCTTGGGGGCGGGGGGACCAAGAGACCCAGTACTTC
>-|-|TRBJ2-5|14|TRBV30
CAWSTDSNWETQYF
TGTGCCTGGAGTACCGACAGTAATTGGGAGACCCAGTACTTC
>many|-|TRBJ2-7|15|TRBV7-9
CASSSDWDEGYEQYF
TGTGCCAGCAGCTCGGACTGGGATGAAGGCTACGAGCAGTACTTC
>-|-|TRBJ2-1|14|TRBV6-5
CASSYAGQPNEQFF
TGTGCCAGCAGTTACGCGGGACAACCCAATGAGCAGTTCTTC
>-|-|TRBJ2-5|17|TRBV28
CASSPNPGRQSQETQYF
TGTGCCAGCAGCCCCAACCCAGGTCGACAGTCCCAAGAGACCCAGTACTTC
>many|-|TRBJ2-5|12|TRBV2
CASRGRQETQYF
TGTGCCAGCCGGGGACGCCAAGAGACCCAGTACTTC
>few|TRBD2|TRBJ2-3|15|TRBV7-3
CASSLGEGWTDTQYF
TGTGCCAGCAGTCTAGGGGAGGGATGGACAGATACGCAGTATTTT
>-|TRBD2|TRBJ2-3|18|TRBV28
CASSLPGTSGGATDTQYF
TGTGCCAGCAGTTTACCCGGGACTAGCGGGGGGGCAACAGATACGCAGTATTTT
>-|TRBD1|TRBJ1-2|17|TRBV20-1
CSARARQGGSPNYGYTF
TGCAGTGCTAGAGCCCGACAGGGTGGGAGCCCTAACTATGGCTACACCTTC
>-|-|TRBJ2-5|16|TRBV7-2
CASSLAAGLEGETQYF
TGTGCCAGCAGCTTAGCGGCAGGGCTGGAAGGAGAGACCCAGTACTTC
>few|TRBD1|TRBJ1-2|17|TRBV9
CASSVDAGGLRVGGYTF
TGTGCCAGCAGCGTAGACGCAGGGGGCTTAAGAGTGGGTGGCTACACCTTC
>-|TRBD1|TRBJ2-3|15|TRBV7-2
CASSLRTGLTDTQYF
TGTGCCAGCAGCCTGCGGACAGGCCTCACAGATACGCAGTATTTT
>-|-|TRBJ1-5|13|TRBV12-3/TRBV12-4
CASSTGFNQPRHF
TGTGCCAGCAGTACAGGGTTCAATCAGCCCCGGCATTTT
>-|-|TRBJ1-6|15|TRBV12-3/TRBV12-4
CASSLASVNNSPLHF
TGTGCCAGCAGTTTAGCGTCAGTTAATAATTCACCCCTCCACTTT
>-|TRBD1|TRBJ2-3|20|TRBV5-1
CASSLSPDRVIKMGTDTQYF
TGCGCCAGCAGCTTGAGCCCGGACAGGGTGATAAAGATGGGCACAGATACGCAGTATTTT
>many|TRBD1|TRBJ2-7|15|TRBV27
CASSSEGDRGYEQYF
TGTGCCAGCAGTTCAGAGGGGGACAGGGGTTACGAGCAGTACTTC
>-|-|TRBJ2-2|15|TRBV12-3/TRBV12-4
CASSPRLYGTGELFF
TGTGCCAGCAGCCCAAGACTCTATGGGACCGGGGAGCTGTTTTTT
>-|TRBD1|TRBJ2-1|16|TRBV11-2
CTSSLNNRGAYYEQFF
TGTACCAGCAGCCTTAATAACAGGGGCGCCTACTACGAGCAGTTCTTC
>many|-|TRBJ1-5|12|TRBV12-3/TRBV12-4
CASSPSNQPQHF
TGTGCCAGCAGCCCCAGCAATCAGCCCCAGCATTTT
>few|-|TRBJ1-4|14|TRBV28
CASSPPGGLEKLFF
TGTGCCAGCAGTCCCCCGGGGGGCCTCGAAAAACTGTTTTTT
>-|-|TRBJ2-5|15|TRBV20-1
CSARNPPGTTRVQYF
TGCAGTGCTAGAAATCCCCCCGGGACCACTCGCGTGCAGTACTTC
>-|-|TRBJ2-1|17|TRBV20-1
CSARDTERSSSYNEQFF
TGCAGTGCTAGAGATACTGAGCGGTCGAGCTCCTACAATGAGCAGTTCTTC
>few|TRBD2|TRBJ2-1|19|TRBV7-9
CASSFGLTSGEISYNEQFF
TGTGCCAGCAGCTTCGGGCTGACTAGCGGGGAAATCTCCTACAATGAGCAGTTCTTC
>-|-|TRBJ1-5|14|TRBV27
CASSSFGGYQPQHF
TGTGCCAGCAGTTCCTTCGGGGGCTATCAGCCCCAGCATTTT
>-|-|TRBJ2-7|15|TRBV20-1
CSAIWGLSSYNEQYF
TGCAGTGCTATCTGGGGGCTTTCCTCCTACAATGAGCAGTACTTC
>-|-|TRBJ1-5|15|TRBV6-6
CASSYFGGLNQPQHF
TGTGCCAGCAGTTATTTTGGGGGGTTGAATCAGCCCCAGCATTTT
>-|-|TRBJ1-5|16|TRBV5-8
CASSLYGPNSNQPQHF
TGTGCCAGCAGCTTGTATGGTCCGAATAGCAATCAGCCCCAGCATTTT
>-|-|TRBJ2-3|14|TRBV6-4
CASRERESTDTQYF
TGTGCCAGCAGGGAACGGGAGAGCACAGATACGCAGTATTTT
>many|TRBD1|TRBJ2-7|12|TRBV20-1
CSALQGPYEQYF
TGCAGTGCATTACAGGGGCCCTACGAGCAGTACTTC
>-|-|TRBJ2-7|13|TRBV7-2
CASQGRAYNEQYF
TGTGCCAGCCAGGGACGGGCATACAATGAGCAGTACTTC
>-|TRBD1|TRBJ2-6|18|TRBV7-2
CASSLRDRDYTGANVLTF
TGTGCCAGCAGCCTTCGGGACAGGGATTATACTGGGGCCAACGTCCTGACTTTC
>-|TRBD1|TRBJ2-7|18|TRBV6-5
CASSYSLLGTGESYEQYF
TGTGCCAGCAGTTACTCTCTGTTAGGGACAGGGGAATCCTACGAGCAGTACTTC
>-|-|TRBJ1-2|15|TRBV28
CASSFDSSRVGGYTF
TGTGCCAGCAGTTTCGACAGTTCTAGGGTCGGGGGCTACACCTTC
>-|-|TRBJ2-3|15|TRBV9
CASSVGSPSTDTQYF
TGTGCCAGCAGCGTAGGGTCACCCAGCACAGATACGCAGTATTTT
>many|-|TRBJ2-3|16|TRBV15
CATSPWPGASADTQYF
TGTGCCACCAGCCCATGGCCGGGGGCTTCTGCAGATACGCAGTATTTT
>-|TRBD2|TRBJ2-3|17|TRBV5-1
CASSFRLAGGNTDTQYF
TGCGCCAGCAGCTTCCGACTAGCGGGGGGGAACACAGATACGCAGTATTTT
>-|-|TRBJ2-2|14|TRBV27
CASRERLRTGELFF
TGTGCCAGCAGGGAACGATTGAGGACCGGGGAGCTGTTTTTT
>-|-|TRBJ2-5|12|TRBV12-3/TRBV12-4
CASSRESGTQYF
TGTGCCAGCAGCCGGGAATCAGGGACCCAGTACTTC
>-|-|TRBJ1-2|18|TRBV7-2
CASSLLLGRVEPYHGYTF
TGTGCCAGCAGCTTATTATTGGGCAGGGTTGAGCCCTACCATGGCTACACCTTC
>-|-|TRBJ2-1|15|TRBV27
CASSLWRGPYNEQFF
TGTGCCAGCAGTTTGTGGCGGGGCCCCTACAATGAGCAGTTCTTC
>-|TRBD1|TRBJ2-1|15|TRBV5-1
CASSLAGQGSDEQFF
TGCGCCAGCAGCTTGGCTGGACAGGGGAGCGATGAGCAGTTCTTC
>many|-|TRBJ2-4|13|TRBV12-3/TRBV12-4
CASSFFQKNIQYF
TGTGCCAGCAGTTTTTTCCAGAAAAACATTCAGTACTTC
>many|-|TRBJ2-7|14|TRBV25-1
CASVGYGSSYEQYF
TGTGCCAGCGTAGGGTATGGGAGCTCCTACGAGCAGTACTTC